This T cell receptor (beta chain) derives from a study of blood T cell repertoires in COVID-19. Germline V lookup: CDR1 LNHDA, CDR2 SQIVND (reference sequence). V gave up 3 bases and J gave up 8 bases, with 13 bases separating them. The CDR3 has 13 residues. Study processing details: Amplification of reference gene primers was used by the study to estimate nucleated cell counts. Repertoires were generated with immunoSEQ multiplex PCR, while TCRdb's copy carries only in-frame clones and drops some. That table gives V, J and clone size, and the DNA gave D and trimming. The repertoire includes about 130,000 clones, more than 80% of them detected once, and 12% sits in the top ten.

This chain links TRBV19 with TRBJ1-1; no reliable D call. The sequenced sample consisted of peripheral blood. This TCR was recovered from a woman aged 55-70 years with acute or convalescent COVID-19. The CDR3 loop is CASSMSPRREAFF. For the CDR3, the DNA is TGTGCCAGTAGTATGTCCCCCCGGCGGGAAGCTTTCTTT.